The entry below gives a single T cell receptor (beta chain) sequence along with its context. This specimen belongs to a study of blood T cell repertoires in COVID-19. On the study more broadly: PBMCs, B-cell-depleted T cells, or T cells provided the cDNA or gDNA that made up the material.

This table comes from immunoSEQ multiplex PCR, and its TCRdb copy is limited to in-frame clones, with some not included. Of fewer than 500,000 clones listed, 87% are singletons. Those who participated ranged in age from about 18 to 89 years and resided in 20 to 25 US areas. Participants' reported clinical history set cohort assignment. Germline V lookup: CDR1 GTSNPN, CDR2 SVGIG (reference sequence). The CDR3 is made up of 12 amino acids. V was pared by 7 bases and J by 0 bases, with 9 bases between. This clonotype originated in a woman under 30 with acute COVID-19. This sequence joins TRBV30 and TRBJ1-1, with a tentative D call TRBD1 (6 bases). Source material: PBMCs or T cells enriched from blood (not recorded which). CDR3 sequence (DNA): TGTGCCTTGACAGGTCTGAACACTGAAGCTTTCTTT. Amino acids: CALTGLNTEAFF.